A selection of T cell receptor beta chains follows, all from one sample in a study of CD8 T cells in ankylosing spondylitis. From the 5' RACE reads, TCRdb called clonotypes with MiXCR, one entry per CDR3 protein. Of under 450,000 distinct CDR3 sequences in the sample, 20% to 25% were seen once. Sequencing input: blood, either unsorted or a sorted T cell fraction (not recorded which). These receptors originate from a male donor with ankylosing spondylitis or in good health (not recorded which). Both conserved end residues are part of each CDR3. D genes are given only for firm matches. Rows give clone size only sometimes, using once, few, many, or a class for an expanded clone.

j_call | v_call | clone_size | cdr3_length | d_call | cdr3_aa | cdr3_nt
TRBJ2-7 | TRBV11-2 | NA | 15 | TRBD2 | CASSQTGGGSYEQYF | TGTGCCAGCAGCCAAACCGGGGGGGGCTCCTACGAGCAGTACTTC
TRBJ2-2 | TRBV5-4 | few | 16 | NA | CASSRGQEANTGELFF | TGTGCCAGCAGCAGGGGACAAGAAGCCAACACCGGGGAGCTGTTTTTT
TRBJ2-1 | TRBV12-3/TRBV12-4 | many | 12 | NA | CASSPLYNEQFF | TGTGCCAGCAGTCCCCTCTACAATGAGCAGTTCTTC
TRBJ2-1 | TRBV6-1 | NA | 17 | NA | CASWARINPLPYNEQFF | TGTGCCAGCTGGGCTAGAATCAACCCCCTTCCCTACAATGAGCAGTTCTTC
TRBJ2-5 | TRBV12-3/TRBV12-4 | NA | 16 | TRBD2 | CASSPPSGGAQETQYF | TGTGCCAGCAGTCCCCCTAGCGGGGGGGCCCAAGAGACCCAGTACTTC
TRBJ2-5 | TRBV25-1 | NA | 16 | TRBD2 | CASSEQLAGGLETQYF | TGTGCCAGCAGTGAACAATTAGCGGGGGGGCTCGAGACCCAGTACTTC
TRBJ2-7 | TRBV4-2 | few | 19 | NA | CASSQGRLVGGETTYEQYF | TGTGCCAGCAGCCAGGGGAGACTAGTGGGGGGCGAAACTACCTACGAGCAGTACTTC
TRBJ2-1 | TRBV30 | NA | 14 | TRBD2 | CAWSVGRGGNEQFF | TGTGCCTGGAGTGTAGGTCGGGGGGGCAATGAGCAGTTCTTC
TRBJ2-1 | TRBV5-6 | many | 12 | NA | CASSPYNNEQFF | TGTGCCAGCAGCCCATACAACAATGAGCAGTTCTTC
TRBJ2-3 | TRBV3-1 | NA | 20 | TRBD2 | CASSQVSGLAGLSSTDTQYF | TGTGCCAGCAGCCAAGTATCGGGGCTAGCGGGGCTCTCAAGCACAGATACGCAGTATTTT
TRBJ2-6 | TRBV27 | few | 15 | NA | CASSYDYSGANVLTF | TGTGCCAGCAGTTACGACTACTCTGGGGCCAACGTCCTGACTTTC
TRBJ2-1 | TRBV20-1 | NA | 11 | NA | CEVYLQDQQFF | TGCGAAGTGTATTTGCAGGACCAGCAGTTCTTC
TRBJ2-7 | TRBV7-9 | few | 16 | NA | CASSLVGGDPRNEQYF | TGTGCCAGCAGCTTAGTGGGGGGTGACCCCCGCAACGAGCAGTACTTC
TRBJ1-4 | TRBV29-1 | few | 11 | NA | CTGVLGEKLFF | TGCACAGGGGTATTGGGGGAAAAACTGTTTTTT
TRBJ2-1 | TRBV5-6 | few | 16 | TRBD2 | CASSLGVGTRFGEQFF | TGTGCCAGCAGCTTGGGGGTTGGGACTAGGTTTGGTGAGCAGTTCTTC
TRBJ2-7 | TRBV6-1 | once | 13 | TRBD1 | CASSEVDLGTGYF | TGTGCCAGCAGTGAAGTGGACCTCGGGACAGGTTACTTC
TRBJ2-3 | TRBV4-2 | few | 17 | NA | CASSQDPGDGITDTQYF | TGTGCCAGCAGCCAAGATCCAGGGGACGGGATCACAGATACGCAGTATTTT
TRBJ2-1 | TRBV20-1 | few | 13 | TRBD1 | CSARRDRDNEQFF | TGCAGTGCCCGAAGGGACAGGGACAATGAGCAGTTCTTC
TRBJ2-1 | TRBV7-9 | NA | 17 | TRBD2 | CASSLGGGGATYNEQFF | TGTGCCAGCAGCCTTGGCGGCGGGGGGGCTACCTACAATGAGCAGTTCTTC
TRBJ2-6 | TRBV7-9 | NA | 15 | NA | CASSFIGSGANVLTF | TGTGCCAGCAGCTTCATAGGGTCAGGGGCCAACGTCCTGACTTTC
TRBJ2-1 | TRBV5-6 | NA | 14 | NA | CASRVNEDYNEQFF | TGTGCCAGCAGAGTGAATGAGGATTACAATGAGCAGTTCTTC
TRBJ2-1 | TRBV5-1 | few | 16 | NA | CASSLEFSSSYNEQFF | TGCGCCAGCAGCTTGGAATTTAGTAGCTCCTACAATGAGCAGTTCTTC
TRBJ2-1 | TRBV12-3/TRBV12-4 | few | 14 | NA | CASSLTTPYNEQFF | TGTGCCAGCAGTTTGACCACTCCCTACAATGAGCAGTTCTTC
TRBJ1-1 | TRBV12-3/TRBV12-4 | NA | 14 | NA | CASSLVDGNTEAFF | TGTGCCAGCAGTTTAGTTGACGGGAACACTGAAGCTTTCTTT
TRBJ2-1 | TRBV25-1 | NA | 14 | NA | CASSEGDLGNEQFF | TGTGCCAGCAGTGAAGGGGACCTGGGGAATGAGCAGTTCTTC
TRBJ2-7 | TRBV27 | NA | 15 | TRBD1 | CASSWSPGTAYEQYF | TGTGCCAGCAGTTGGTCGCCCGGGACAGCATACGAGCAGTACTTC
TRBJ2-1 | TRBV7-9 | few | 15 | TRBD2 | CASLAGVRDHNEQFF | TGTGCCAGCCTCGCGGGGGTTCGGGATCACAATGAGCAGTTCTTC
TRBJ1-1 | TRBV20-1 | many | 13 | NA | CSARPWGDTEAFF | TGCAGTGCTAGACCTTGGGGGGACACTGAAGCTTTCTTT
TRBJ1-5 | TRBV12-3/TRBV12-4 | few | 12 | TRBD1 | CATGQGGQPQHF | TGTGCCACCGGACAGGGGGGTCAGCCCCAGCATTTT
TRBJ2-3 | TRBV12-3/TRBV12-4 | NA | 16 | NA | CASSLGHLSSTDTQYF | TGTGCCAGCAGTTTGGGCCACCTAAGTAGCACAGATACGCAGTATTTT
TRBJ2-5 | TRBV2 | NA | 12 | NA | CASIGGRETQYF | TGTGCCAGCATCGGGGGGCGAGAGACCCAGTACTTC
TRBJ2-3 | TRBV27 | NA | 16 | NA | CASSLSTGLREDTQYF | TGTGCCAGCAGTTTATCGACGGGGTTACGGGAGGATACGCAGTATTTT
TRBJ2-3 | TRBV20-1 | NA | 14 | TRBD1 | CSAADRDSTDTQYF | TGCAGTGCAGCTGACAGGGACAGCACAGATACGCAGTATTTT
TRBJ2-3 | TRBV7-6 | NA | 18 | TRBD2 | CASSFRTWGSGGTDTQYF | TGTGCCAGCAGCTTCCGGACTTGGGGTAGCGGGGGAACAGATACGCAGTATTTT
TRBJ2-1 | TRBV29-1 | NA | 14 | NA | CSVEAGQLYNEQFF | TGCAGCGTGGAAGCGGGACAGCTCTACAATGAGCAGTTCTTC
TRBJ2-3 | TRBV20-1 | NA | 15 | NA | CSASEAQGHTDTQYF | TGCAGTGCTAGCGAAGCTCAGGGCCACACAGATACGCAGTATTTT
TRBJ2-6 | TRBV4-2 | few | 17 | NA | CASSQEWNPSGANVLTF | TGTGCCAGCAGCCAAGAGTGGAATCCCTCTGGGGCCAACGTCCTGACTTTC
TRBJ2-5 | TRBV6-1 | NA | 15 | NA | CASNGVGATQETQYF | TGTGCCAGCAACGGGGTCGGCGCCACTCAAGAGACCCAGTACTTC
TRBJ2-1 | TRBV5-5 | NA | 16 | NA | CASSLWGGRSYNEQFF | TGTGCCAGCAGCTTGTGGGGGGGCCGCTCCTACAATGAGCAGTTCTTC